The 18 T cell receptor beta chains below come from one sample, sequenced in a study of early T cells in non-severe SARS-CoV-2 infection. TCRdb itself ran the 5' RACE reads through MiXCR, one entry per CDR3 protein. The sample has 45,000 to 55,000 distinct CDR3 sequences, around 9.5% seen once. Specimen: whole blood. Receptor source: an adult who was a healthcare worker with PCR-confirmed SARS-CoV-2 infection or an uninfected control (not recorded which).

This chain connects TRBV7-2 to TRBJ2-1, with D possibly matching TRBD2 (6 bases). There are 15 residues in the CDR3. Trimming pared 5 bases from V and 8 bases from J, leaving 19 bases between. The germline V gene has CDR1 SGHTA and CDR2 FQGNSA. CDR3 in DNA: TGTGCCAGCAGCCTCCGGGGGAGAACCCCCGATGAGCAGTTCTTC. Encoded protein: CASSLRGRTPDEQFF.

This clonotype was seen ten or more times. The rearrangement joins TRBV6-1 to TRBJ2-7; D perhaps matches TRBD2 (5 bases). Between the trimmed V and J ends, which lost 0 bases and 7 bases, there was a span of 19 bases. Germline CDR1 and CDR2: MNHNS and SASEGT. The CDR3 is 16 amino acids. CDR3 residues: CASSEAGTAGVSEQYF. The CDR3 region has the DNA TGTGCCAGCAGTGAAGCAGGAACAGCCGGGGTTTCGGAGCAGTACTTC.

The chain joins TRBV29-1 to TRBJ2-2; D not resolved. V lost 6 bases, J lost 5 bases, and 7 bases lay in between. This CDR3 contains 11 residues. Looked up from germline, CDR1 is SQVTM and CDR2 is ANQGSEA. The CDR3 loop reads CSVGLTGELFF. The CDR3 region has the DNA TGCAGCGTGGGTCTGACCGGGGAGCTGTTTTTT.

The chain is built from TRBV4-1 and TRBJ2-7; D gene ambiguous. The CDR3 spans 14 residues. With 4 bases removed from V and 2 bases from J, the gap between germline ends came to 12 bases. CDR1 is MGHRA and CDR2 is YSYEKL in the germline V gene. The CDR3 DNA reads as TGCGCCAGCAGCCCTTCCGAAGACGCCTACGAGCAGTACTTC. This codes for CASSPSEDAYEQYF.

V gene TRBV5-6 combines with J gene TRBJ2-5, with D tentatively TRBD2 (6 bases). Germline loops: CDR1 SGHDT, CDR2 YYEEEE. V lost 1 base to trimming and J lost 4 bases, with 8 bases between them. The CDR3 extends over 13 amino acids. The CDR3 reads CASSLSGVETQYF. CDR3 bases: TGTGCCAGCAGCTTGTCGGGGGTAGAGACCCAGTACTTC. The variable domain in full, with the rest retrieved from reference TRBV5-6 and TRBJ2-5, is DAGVTQSPTHLIKTRGQQVTLRCSPKSGHDTVSWYQQALGQGPQFIFQYYEEEERQRGNFPDRFSGHQFPNYSSELNVNALLLGDSALYLCASSLSGVETQYFGPGTRLLVL.

This clonotype was seen at least ten times. The chain uses TRBV7-2 and TRBJ2-1; 9 nucleotides agree with TRBD2. CDR1 and CDR2 (germline): SGHTA, FQGNSA. V gave up 3 bases and J gave up 6 bases; unmatched junction bases: 6. The CDR3 consists of 15 residues. The CDR3 bases are TGTGCCAGCAGCTTGACTAGCGGCGTCCTCAATGAGCAGTTCTTC. Protein product: CASSLTSGVLNEQFF. The full variable domain, in which reference TRBV7-2 and TRBJ2-1 provide the parts outside the CDR3, is GAGVSQSPSNKVTEKGKDVELRCDPISGHTALYWYRQSLGQGLEFLIYFQGNSAPDKSGLPSDRFSAERTGGSVSTLTIQRTQQEDSAVYLCASSLTSGVLNEQFFGPGTRLTVL.

The chain uses TRBV28 and TRBJ1-2; D may be TRBD1 (6 bases). Germline CDR1 and CDR2: MDHEN and SYDVKM. The V end was cut by 7 bases, the J end by 8 bases, with 17 bases between. CDR3 size: 13 residues. This CDR3 is CASNPRGGLGYTF. DNA of the CDR3: TGTGCCAGCAATCCCCGGGGGGGCTTAGGCTACACCTTC.

The gene calls are TRBV12-3 or TRBV12-4 and TRBJ1-1; possibly TRBD1 for D (6 bases). Trimming removed 0 bases from V and 4 bases from J, with 9 bases in between. The CDR3 extends over 14 amino acids. The CDR3 loop is CASSLAGGGTEAFF. CDR3 coding DNA: TGTGCCAGCAGTTTAGCGGGGGGCGGCACTGAAGCTTTCTTT.

This clonotype was recorded a few times. The chain joins TRBV29-1 to TRBJ2-1; 9 bases are a match to TRBD2. Germline assignment: CDR1 SQVTM and CDR2 ANQGSEA. The V and J ends lost 3 bases and 9 bases, in that order; junction bases with no gene match: 6. There are 13 residues in the CDR3. The CDR3 loop is CSVDRGRAGEQFF. Here the CDR3 DNA reads TGCAGCGTTGATCGCGGGAGGGCCGGTGAGCAGTTCTTC.

At least ten counts were recorded for this clonotype. The V call is TRBV7-3, the J call TRBJ2-1; 11 bases agree with TRBD2. The CDR3 runs to 16 residues. Germline V gene sequence: CDR1 SGHTA, CDR2 FQGTGA. The ends lost 5 bases at V and 4 bases at J; junction bases unmatched: 7. CDR3 amino acids: CASSILAGDLYNEQFF. CDR3 in DNA: TGTGCCAGCAGCATACTAGCGGGGGACCTATACAATGAGCAGTTCTTC.

This clonotype was counted many times. The chain employs TRBV4-1 and TRBJ1-1; D possibly corresponds to TRBD1 (5 bases). Trimming took 1 base from V and 4 from J, leaving 10 bases between them. This CDR3 is 14 amino acids long. Germline CDR1 is MGHRA and CDR2 is YSYEKL. The CDR3 loop reads CASSQVMGGTEAFF. CDR3 bases: TGCGCCAGCAGCCAAGTTATGGGGGGCACTGAAGCTTTCTTT.

This clonotype was counted between two and nine times. The chain recombines TRBV4-1 with TRBJ2-2; D is unclear. Germline lookup yields CDR1 MGHRA and CDR2 YSYEKL. V lost 2 bases to trimming and J lost 9 bases, with 13 bases between them. The CDR3 has 14 residues. The DNA for the CDR3 is TGCGCCAGCAGCCAACCCCTCGAGATGCGGGAGCTGTTTTTT. Translation gives CASSQPLEMRELFF.

Ten or more counts support this clonotype. The gene calls are TRBV5-1 and TRBJ1-1; the D is unclear. The CDR3 spans 14 residues. The germline gives CDR1 SGHRS, CDR2 YFSETQ. Trimming shortened V by 6 bases and J by 4 bases, and 16 bases separated the two germline ends. The CDR3 here is CASTGEVGGTEAFF. The CDR3 region has the DNA TGCGCCAGCACCGGGGAGGTAGGAGGCACTGAAGCTTTCTTT.

This clonotype has only a few counts. This rearrangement joins TRBV20-1 to TRBJ1-6; 7 bases align to TRBD1. V trimming: 4 bases; J trimming: 10 bases; junction bases outside the gene matches: 10. This CDR3 is 14 amino acids long. The germline V gene encodes CDR1 DFQATT and CDR2 SNEGSKA (reference sequence). CDR3 in amino acids: CSAKRQGILSPLHF. The CDR3 region has the DNA TGCAGTGCTAAGCGACAGGGTATCCTCTCACCCCTCCACTTT.

This clonotype was seen at least ten times. V is TRBV2 and J is TRBJ2-2, with 10 bases that match TRBD2. Trimming took 3 bases from V and 6 from J; bases not matched to a gene: 19. Germline CDR1 and CDR2: SNHLY and FYNNEI. This CDR3 region has 20 residues. The CDR3: CASSEVLGLAGEWRSGELFF. CDR3 coding DNA: TGTGCCAGCAGTGAGGTTTTGGGTCTAGCGGGAGAATGGCGCTCCGGGGAGCTGTTTTTT. The whole variable domain, remainder taken from reference TRBV2 and TRBJ2-2, is EPEVTQTPSHQVTQMGQEVILRCVPISNHLYFYWYRQILGQKVEFLVSFYNNEISEKSEIFDDQFSVERPDGSNFTLKIRSTKLEDSAMYFCASSEVLGLAGEWRSGELFFGEGSRLTVL.

This sequence joins TRBV29-1 and TRBJ2-1; D gene ambiguous. The CDR3 has 15 residues. The ends were cut back, 6 bases at V and 0 bases at J, with 15 bases in the middle. Germline values: CDR1 SQVTM, CDR2 ANQGSEA. The CDR3 DNA sequence: TGCAGCGTGGAACCGGGCCTCAGCTCCTACAATGAGCAGTTCTTC. Translating it yields CSVEPGLSSYNEQFF.

This clonotype was counted once. The V and J genes are TRBV5-6 and TRBJ2-1; D is possibly TRBD1 (5 bases). V was shortened by 3 bases and J by 2 bases, with 18 bases between the two germline ends. Germline V lookup: CDR1 SGHDT, CDR2 YYEEEE. The CDR3 is made up of 17 amino acids. The CDR3 nucleotides read TGTGCCAGCAGCTCCGGATATCGGACAAGCGCCTACAATGAGCAGTTCTTC. It is translated as CASSSGYRTSAYNEQFF.

The chain couples TRBV6-6 to TRBJ2-2; D is unresolved. The CDR3 contains 11 residues. Germline CDR1 and CDR2: MNHNY and SVGAGI (reference sequence). Trimming cost V 8 bases and J 5 bases, with 6 bases left between them. CDR3 coding DNA: TGTGCCAGCGGCCTAACCGGGGAGCTGTTTTTT. Its translation is CASGLTGELFF.